The rows below give T cell receptor beta chains drawn from one sample of a study of a mutant IDH1 vaccine in newly diagnosed glioma. TCRdb's copy holds only in-frame clones and misses some; the assay was immunoSEQ multiplex PCR. Of 90,000 to 100,000 clones in the sample, approximately 90% were seen once. Material: PBMCs, obtained from a glioma patient treated with radiotherapy, temozolomide or both. The receptors shown here come from a woman aged 45-65 years with glioma. Each CDR3 is given with its conserved first and last residue. Each record gives: J gene, clone size, D gene, V gene, CDR3 DNA, CDR3 protein. D genes are given only for firm matches. A clone size is listed for some rows: how often the clone was seen (once, few, many), or a class if it is expanded.

J: TRBJ2-5
size: NA
D: NA
V: TRBV11-2
DNA: TGTGCCAGCAGCTCGCAGGAGGGGGTAACCCAGTACTTC
CDR3: CASSSQEGVTQYF

J: TRBJ2-7
size: once
D: TRBD1
V: TRBV15
DNA: TGTGCCACCACCACGACAGGGAACGAGCAGTACTTC
CDR3: CATTTTGNEQYF

J: TRBJ2-2
size: NA
D: NA
V: TRBV2
DNA: TGTGCCAGCAGGGGACTTTCAGGCACCGGGGAGCTGTTTTTT
CDR3: CASRGLSGTGELFF

J: TRBJ2-5
size: NA
D: NA
V: TRBV5-4
DNA: TGTGCCAGCAGCGGAAGGACAGCCGGGAAAGAGACCCAGTACTTC
CDR3: CASSGRTAGKETQYF

J: TRBJ1-5
size: NA
D: NA
V: TRBV4-1
DNA: TGCGCCAGCAGCCTAGGTGGTTGGGGAAGCAATCAACCCCAGCATTTT
CDR3: CASSLGGWGSNQPQHF

J: TRBJ2-1
size: NA
D: TRBD2
V: TRBV6-1
DNA: TGTGCCAGCAGTGAAGTTTTGAGGGCGGGAGGCTCCTACAATGAGCAGTTCTTC
CDR3: CASSEVLRAGGSYNEQFF

J: TRBJ1-2
size: NA
D: NA
V: TRBV7-9
DNA: TGTGCCAGCAGCTTAGGAGATGGCTACACCTTC
CDR3: CASSLGDGYTF

J: TRBJ2-3
size: once
D: TRBD2
V: TRBV10-2
DNA: TGCGCCAGCAGTAGACTAGCACAAGATACGCAGTATTTT
CDR3: CASSRLAQDTQYF

J: TRBJ2-3
size: NA
D: NA
V: TRBV30
DNA: TGTGCCTGGAGTCGGATGAGCACAGATACGCAGTATTTT
CDR3: CAWSRMSTDTQYF

J: TRBJ1-2
size: NA
D: NA
V: TRBV20-1
DNA: TGCAGTGCTAGAGGAGGATATGGCTACACCTTC
CDR3: CSARGGYGYTF

J: TRBJ2-5
size: NA
D: NA
V: TRBV11-2
DNA: TGTGCCAGCAGCCCAACGTACCAAGAGACCCAGTACTTC
CDR3: CASSPTYQETQYF

J: TRBJ2-7
size: NA
D: TRBD2
V: TRBV7-8
DNA: TGTGCCAGCAGCTTGACTAGCGGGGGAGGATACGAGCAGTACTTC
CDR3: CASSLTSGGGYEQYF

J: TRBJ2-1
size: NA
D: TRBD2
V: TRBV28
DNA: TGTGCCAGCAGTTCCTACTCACTAGCGGACTCCTACAATGAGCAGTTCTTC
CDR3: CASSSYSLADSYNEQFF

J: TRBJ1-3
size: NA
D: NA
V: TRBV5-5
DNA: TGTGCCAGCAGCTTGGGTGGAATCGGAAACACCATATATTTT
CDR3: CASSLGGIGNTIYF

J: TRBJ1-5
size: NA
D: TRBD1
V: TRBV5-1
DNA: TGCGCCAGCAGCTTGGGGGACAGCCGCAATCAGCCCCAGCATTTT
CDR3: CASSLGDSRNQPQHF

J: TRBJ2-3
size: NA
D: NA
V: TRBV6-6
DNA: TGTGCCAGCAGACTCGGAGGGTCTTGGGATACGCAGTATTTT
CDR3: CASRLGGSWDTQYF

J: TRBJ2-7
size: NA
D: NA
V: TRBV28
DNA: TGTGCCAGCAGTACGCTGAGCTCCTACGAGCAGTACTTC
CDR3: CASSTLSSYEQYF

J: TRBJ2-7
size: NA
D: NA
V: TRBV7-9
DNA: TGTGCCAGCAGCCCGGCTGGACGGAGGAGCTCCTACGAGCAGTACTTC
CDR3: CASSPAGRRSSYEQYF

J: TRBJ2-5
size: NA
D: TRBD1
V: TRBV11-2
DNA: TGTGCCAGCAGCTTGGGGACAGGGGTCGGAGAGACCCAGTACTTC
CDR3: CASSLGTGVGETQYF

J: TRBJ1-5
size: NA
D: TRBD1
V: TRBV10-3
DNA: TGTGCCATCAGAGCTCAGGACAGGGGAGGGGGTCAGCCCCAGCATTTT
CDR3: CAIRAQDRGGGQPQHF

J: TRBJ1-5
size: NA
D: TRBD1
V: TRBV19
DNA: TGTGCCAGTAGACCAAGGGGGCAGGGAGGCAATCAGCCCCAGCATTTT
CDR3: CASRPRGQGGNQPQHF

J: TRBJ2-7
size: NA
D: TRBD2
V: TRBV5-1
DNA: TGCGCCAGCAGCTTCACCACTAGCGGGAGCTCCTACGAGCAGTACTTC
CDR3: CASSFTTSGSSYEQYF

J: TRBJ1-1
size: once
D: NA
V: TRBV19
DNA: TGTGCCAGTAGTCACGCGGGGTTTCCGAAGCCTGAAGCTTTCTTT
CDR3: CASSHAGFPKPEAFF

J: TRBJ2-2
size: once
D: NA
V: TRBV2
DNA: TGTGCCAGCACCCTAGAGACCGGGGAGCTGTTTTTT
CDR3: CASTLETGELFF

J: TRBJ2-2
size: few
D: NA
V: TRBV5-1
DNA: TGCGCCAGCAGCTTGCAGTATTCAGGTTTCGGCCTCGGGGAGCTGTTTTTT
CDR3: CASSLQYSGFGLGELFF

J: TRBJ2-5
size: NA
D: TRBD2
V: TRBV9
DNA: TGTGCCAGCAGCGTAGCTTGGGGGGGGACCCAGTACTTC
CDR3: CASSVAWGGTQYF

J: TRBJ1-6
size: NA
D: TRBD1
V: TRBV28
DNA: TGTGCCAGCACGACTGGGACAGGGTTTGAGCTGGGTAATTCACCCCTCCACTTT
CDR3: CASTTGTGFELGNSPLHF

J: TRBJ1-2
size: NA
D: NA
V: TRBV5-1
DNA: TGCGCCAGCAGGGAACTTAACTATGGCTACACCTTC
CDR3: CASRELNYGYTF

J: TRBJ2-2
size: NA
D: NA
V: TRBV6-6
DNA: TGTGCCAGCAGTTACTCGACCAACACCGGGGAGCTGTTTTTT
CDR3: CASSYSTNTGELFF

J: TRBJ2-3
size: NA
D: NA
V: TRBV9
DNA: TGTGCCAGCAGCCGAGGGGGCACAGATACGCAGTATTTT
CDR3: CASSRGGTDTQYF

J: TRBJ1-1
size: NA
D: NA
V: TRBV5-1
DNA: TGCGCCAGCAGCTCCCGGGACGGAGGGGTGAACACTGAAGCTTTCTTT
CDR3: CASSSRDGGVNTEAFF

J: TRBJ2-7
size: NA
D: NA
V: TRBV27
DNA: TGTGCCAGCGGTGGCCCGAGCTCCTACGAGCAGTACTTC
CDR3: CASGGPSSYEQYF

J: TRBJ2-5
size: once
D: TRBD2
V: TRBV7-9
DNA: TGTGCCAGCAGCTCGGGACTAGCGGGAGACCTAATCCAAGAGACCCAGTACTTC
CDR3: CASSSGLAGDLIQETQYF

J: TRBJ1-1
size: NA
D: NA
V: TRBV5-1
DNA: TGCGCCAGCAGCCCACAGGGAGTGGACACTGAAGCTTTCTTT
CDR3: CASSPQGVDTEAFF

J: TRBJ2-7
size: NA
D: TRBD2
V: TRBV6-1
DNA: TGTGCCAGCAACAAACAGACTAGCGGTCAATACGAGCAGTACTTC
CDR3: CASNKQTSGQYEQYF

J: TRBJ2-1
size: NA
D: NA
V: TRBV28
DNA: TGTGCCAGCAGTCCCCGGCAGGGCAATGAGCAGTTCTTC
CDR3: CASSPRQGNEQFF

J: TRBJ1-2
size: few
D: TRBD1
V: TRBV2
DNA: TGTGCCAGCAGAAGCCGGGACAGGGCCTTCGGGGGCTATGGCTACACCTTC
CDR3: CASRSRDRAFGGYGYTF

J: TRBJ2-7
size: NA
D: NA
V: TRBV6-1
DNA: TGTGCCAGCAGGACCTTGAGCTCGTACGAGCAGTACTTC
CDR3: CASRTLSSYEQYF

J: TRBJ1-5
size: NA
D: TRBD1
V: TRBV2
DNA: TGTGCCAGCAGTGGCGGGACAGGGGGTCAGCCCCAGCATTTT
CDR3: CASSGGTGGQPQHF

J: TRBJ1-1
size: NA
D: NA
V: TRBV5-1
DNA: TGCGCCAGCAGCTTGGTCGGGGGCAGGGGCAACACTGAAGCTTTCTTT
CDR3: CASSLVGGRGNTEAFF

J: TRBJ2-3
size: NA
D: TRBD2
V: TRBV6-5
DNA: TGTGCCAGCAGTTGGACTAGCGGGAGTGCAGATACGCAGTATTTT
CDR3: CASSWTSGSADTQYF

J: TRBJ2-1
size: NA
D: NA
V: TRBV6-4
DNA: TGTGCCAGCAGCGCTGGTTTGGGCGGGCCCCACAATGAGCAGTTCTTC
CDR3: CASSAGLGGPHNEQFF

J: TRBJ2-7
size: NA
D: NA
V: TRBV10-1
DNA: TGCGCCAGCACCATCTGGGCTCTCCCTCGGAACGAGCAGTACTTC
CDR3: CASTIWALPRNEQYF

J: TRBJ2-1
size: NA
D: NA
V: TRBV21-1
DNA: TGTGCCAGCAGCACGGGACAGGGTAAATCCTACAATGAGCAGTTCTTC
CDR3: CASSTGQGKSYNEQFF

J: TRBJ2-7
size: NA
D: NA
V: TRBV25-1
DNA: TGTGCCAGCAGGCAGGGTCAAAAGCAGTACTTC
CDR3: CASRQGQKQYF

J: TRBJ2-7
size: NA
D: TRBD2
V: TRBV2
DNA: TGTGCCAGCAGACCCCGGGGCCGCGGGAGAGGCTACGAGCAGTACTTC
CDR3: CASRPRGRGRGYEQYF

J: TRBJ1-1
size: once
D: NA
V: TRBV28
DNA: TGTGCCAGCAGCCCCGACAGGCAGAACACTGAAGCTTTCTTT
CDR3: CASSPDRQNTEAFF

J: TRBJ1-3
size: NA
D: NA
V: TRBV30
DNA: TGTGCCTGGAGTGTATTTGGGGGGCTCGGAAACACCATATATTTT
CDR3: CAWSVFGGLGNTIYF

J: TRBJ2-2
size: NA
D: NA
V: TRBV7-3
DNA: TGTGCCAGCAGCTTAACAGTCGACAGGACGAACACCGGGGAGCTGTTTTTT
CDR3: CASSLTVDRTNTGELFF

J: TRBJ2-7
size: NA
D: TRBD2
V: TRBV11-2
DNA: TGTGCCAGCAGCATTAGCGGGACCCACGAGCAGTACTTC
CDR3: CASSISGTHEQYF

J: TRBJ2-3
size: NA
D: NA
V: TRBV28
DNA: TGTGCCAGCAGCTCATTCGGGACGGAGACCCGCACAGATACGCAGTATTTT
CDR3: CASSSFGTETRTDTQYF

J: TRBJ1-5
size: NA
D: TRBD1
V: TRBV5-1
DNA: TGCGCCAGCAGCAATTCCGGGACAGACTTCAATCAGCCCCAGCATTTT
CDR3: CASSNSGTDFNQPQHF

J: TRBJ2-1
size: NA
D: NA
V: TRBV2
DNA: TGTGCCAGCAGAGAGGGAACCTACAATGAGCAGTTCTTC
CDR3: CASREGTYNEQFF